This record looks at one T cell receptor (beta chain) sequence and its context. Genomic DNA constituted the template upon which TCR beta VDJ and CDR3 profiling was performed. MiXCR was run by TCRdb on the reads, yielding one entry per CDR3 protein. The top ten hold 4% of the sample, which has 350,000 to 450,000 distinct CDR3 sequences, roughly 64% seen once. There are 13 residues in the CDR3. V was clipped by 6 bases and J by 10 bases, with 18 bases between them. Germline V gives CDR1 SGHVT, CDR2 SQSDAQ. The sample is drawn from a study of CD8+CD57+ T cells in acquired aplastic anemia. Across the whole study: Each DNA sample taken from sorted CD4+ and CD8+ cells came to approximately 3.2 ug on average. The study obtained about 11 million reads on average for CD4+ cells from healthy donors.

The rearrangement uses TRBV7-4 and TRBJ1-2; the D gene is possibly TRBD1 (5 bases). This TCR was sampled from a human donor in good health, serving as a control. Material for sequencing was sorted CD4+, CD8+, or CD8+CD57+ T cells (not recorded which) from PBMCs. The CDR3 is CASSLPGESIYTF. CDR3 in DNA: TGTGCCAGCAGTTTACCGGGGGAGTCGATCTACACCTTC. Using reference TRBV7-4 and TRBJ1-2 for the parts outside the CDR3, the full variable domain is GAGVSQSPRYKVAKRGRDVALRCDSISGHVTLYWYRQTLGQGSEVLTYSQSDAQRDKSGRPSGRFSAERPERSVSTLKIQRTEQGDSAVYLCASSLPGESIYTFGSGTRLTVV.